The 27 T cell receptor beta chains presented below share a single source sample, sequenced in a study of PD-L1 blockade in urothelial cancer. This table comes from immunoSEQ multiplex PCR, and its TCRdb copy is limited to in-frame clones, with some not included. The repertoire consists of 20,000 to 25,000 clones, with more than 65% occurring once and the leading ten covering 1.5% to 2%. Time point specified: peripheral blood 6 weeks after treatment start. Sequencing used PBMCs, obtained around atezolizumab (anti-PD-L1) treatment. These receptors all come from a man in his 70s with urothelial cancer.

The V call is TRBV2, the J call TRBJ2-7; 8 bases line up with TRBD1. V was clipped by 7 bases and J by 3 bases; unmatched bases: 8. CDR3 length equals 14 residues. The germline V gene has CDR1 SNHLY and CDR2 FYNNEI. The CDR3: CASNDPDRVYEQYF. CDR3 DNA sequence: TGTGCCAGCAATGACCCGGACAGGGTCTACGAGCAGTACTTC.

The J gene is TRBJ2-5, the V gene TRBV27, with D tentatively TRBD1 (6 bases). Per the germline V gene, CDR1 is MNHEY and CDR2 is SMNVEV (reference sequence). The CDR3 has 20 amino acids. Between the trimmed V and J ends, which lost 2 bases and 2 bases, there was a span of 27 bases. The CDR3 nucleotides are TGTGCCAGCAGTTTACACGGACAGAAAGATTTTTTCCCCCTACAAGAGACCCAGTACTTC. It is translated as CASSLHGQKDFFPLQETQYF.

The chain joins TRBV5-8 to TRBJ2-7; no definite D call. V lost 1 base to trimming and J lost 3 bases, with 17 bases between them. Germline CDR1 reads SGHTS; CDR2 reads YDEGEE. The CDR3 has 16 residues. The DNA of the CDR3 is TGTGCCAGCAGCTTGAAATTGTTTTCCCCTAGCTACGAGCAGTACTTC. Translation: CASSLKLFSPSYEQYF.

This clone was counted only a few times. V usage is TRBV7-2 and J usage is TRBJ1-1; TRBD1 matches 8 bases. Germline V gives CDR1 SGHTA, CDR2 FQGNSA. The CDR3 sequence is 13 residues long. Trimming cost V 2 bases and J 7 bases; bases outside gene matches: 3. Written as DNA, the CDR3 is TGTGCCAGCAGCTTAACAGGGGGGTATGAAGCTTTCTTT. It translates to CASSLTGGYEAFF.

The chain has TRBV16 and TRBJ1-1; D not certain. The CDR3 consists of 12 residues. Germline values: CDR1 KGHSY, CDR2 FQNENV. With 0 bases removed from V and 11 bases from J, the gap between germline ends came to 10 bases. In nucleotides, the CDR3 is TGTGCCAGCAGCCAATCTTCAGGTGGGGCTTTCTTT. Translated: CASSQSSGGAFF. Filled out from reference TRBV16 and TRBJ1-1, the complete variable domain reads GEEVAQTPKHLVRGEGQKAKLYCAPIKGHSYVFWYQQVLKNEFKFLISFQNENVFDETGMPKERFSAKCLPNSPCSLEIQATKLEDSAVYFCASSQSSGGAFFGQGTRLTVV.

The V call is TRBV7-2, the J call TRBJ1-2; 7 positions match TRBD1. V shed 5 bases, J shed 3 bases, and the junction held 9 bases outside the gene matches. This CDR3 comprises 15 residues. Germline V gene sequence: CDR1 SGHTA, CDR2 FQGNSA. This CDR3 reads CASSPRTGPHYGYTF. CDR3 coding DNA: TGTGCCAGCAGCCCCCGGACAGGCCCCCACTATGGCTACACCTTC.

The chain has TRBV28 and TRBJ2-7, with 8 bases that match TRBD1. The CDR3 is 15 residues long. Germline values: CDR1 MDHEN, CDR2 SYDVKM. Trimming at V came to 2 bases and at J to 7 bases, leaving 10 bases not matched to a gene. The CDR3 reads CASSLSTQGAGEQYF. The CDR3 DNA is TGTGCCAGCAGTTTAAGTACCCAGGGGGCAGGAGAGCAGTACTTC.

The chain carries TRBV10-3 and TRBJ1-5; 7 bases are a match to TRBD1. Germline V CDR1 and CDR2: ENHRY, SYGVKD. The CDR3 is 14 residues long. Trimming took 2 bases from V and 6 from J; bases not matched to a gene: 4. The CDR3 region is CAISETAGGQPQHF. Here the CDR3 DNA reads TGTGCCATCAGTGAGACGGCAGGGGGTCAGCCCCAGCATTTT.

The chain uses TRBV10-1 and TRBJ2-2; weak D call: TRBD2 (6 bases). Per the germline V gene, CDR1 is WNHNN and CDR2 is SYGVQD (reference sequence). V lost 4 bases, J lost 8 bases, and 14 bases lay in between. This CDR3 has 14 residues. The CDR3 coding sequence is TGCGCCAGCAGTGTCTCGGGCGGGACTGGGGAGCTGTTTTTT. This translates into CASSVSGGTGELFF.

The chain combines TRBV5-1 with TRBJ1-1; D is possibly TRBD1 (5 bases). This CDR3 contains 14 residues. The germline gives CDR1 SGHRS, CDR2 YFSETQ. In DNA form, the CDR3 reads TGCGCAACGACCCCGGGGGGAGTTAACACTGAAGCTTTCTTT. It translates to CATTPGGVNTEAFF.

The chain is built from TRBV6-5 and TRBJ1-2; unclear D gene. CDR1 and CDR2 from the germline V gene are MNHEY and SVGAGI. This CDR3 region has 12 residues. V was pared by 8 bases and J by 0 bases, with 7 bases between. CDR3 DNA: TGTGCCAGCGGCCAAGCTAACTATGGCTACACCTTC. Its translation: CASGQANYGYTF.

Worth noting for this clone: At one boundary the junction diverges from the germline segment, which might be a read error. The CDR3 here is CASSFATSGTGTQYF. CDR3 in DNA: TGTGCCAGCAGCTTCGCGACTAGCGGCACAGGTACGCAGTATTTT. The genes are TRBV5-6 and TRBJ2-3; 9 bases are a match to TRBD2. This CDR3 has 15 amino acids. Germline V gene lookup returns CDR1 SGHDT and CDR2 YYEEEE.

This clone was seen only once. This chain uses TRBV19 with TRBJ2-1; the match to TRBD2 covers 8 bases. The CDR3 extends over 14 amino acids. Per the germline V gene, CDR1 is LNHDA and CDR2 is SQIVND (reference sequence). V lost 6 bases to trimming and J lost 6 bases; unmatched junction nucleotides: 7. The CDR3 here is CASSRTSSANEQFF. The CDR3 nucleotides are TGTGCCAGTAGCCGGACTAGCTCGGCCAATGAGCAGTTCTTC.

The gene calls are TRBV11-3 and TRBJ2-1, with 12 bases matching TRBD2. Germline CDR1 SGHNT, CDR2 YENEEA. The CDR3 is 17 residues long. Unmatched junction bases numbered 6, after V lost 1 base and J lost 5 bases. The CDR3 DNA reads as TGTGCCAGCAGCTTAGGACTAGCGGGAGAAGTCGACAATGAGCAGTTCTTC. It translates to CASSLGLAGEVDNEQFF.

V is TRBV6-1 and J is TRBJ2-3, with a tentative D call TRBD1 (5 bases). Germline assignment: CDR1 MNHNS and CDR2 SASEGT. This CDR3 spans 16 amino acids. Trimming shortened V by 4 bases and J by 5 bases, and 19 bases separated the two germline ends. CDR3 region: CASSVGRPHLGDTQYF. CDR3 sequence (DNA): TGTGCCAGCAGTGTGGGGCGACCCCATCTGGGAGATACGCAGTATTTT.

V gene TRBV5-6 combines with J gene TRBJ2-2; weak D call: TRBD1 (6 bases). The germline V and J ends were trimmed by 5 bases and 8 bases, with 7 bases remaining between them. The V gene's germline CDR1 is SGHDT and CDR2 YYEEEE. The CDR3 is 11 amino acids. CDR3 loop: CASRGAGELFF. In nucleotides, the CDR3 is TGTGCCAGCAGGGGGGCTGGGGAGCTGTTTTTT.

The chain employs TRBV29-1 and TRBJ2-2; a possible D gene is TRBD2 (5 bases). The V and J ends lost 4 bases and 2 bases respectively, with 23 bases between them. CDR3 length: 18 amino acids. Per germline, CDR1 SQVTM and CDR2 ANQGSEA. CDR3 protein: CSVGASLVVRGNTGELFF. As DNA, the CDR3 is TGCAGCGTTGGAGCAAGCTTAGTGGTCCGGGGTAACACCGGGGAGCTGTTTTTT.

The chain recombines TRBV27 with TRBJ2-5; a weak D match, TRBD1 (5 bases). CDR1 is MNHEY, CDR2 SMNVEV, per germline (reference sequence). V dropped 2 bases and J dropped 7 bases, with 14 bases sitting between them. The CDR3 is 14 residues long. The CDR3 region has the DNA TGTGCCAGCAGTTTAACCAGGGCCTCTAGGACCCAGTACTTC. Protein product: CASSLTRASRTQYF.

This rearrangement joins TRBV15 to TRBJ1-2; TRBD1 matches 8 bases. V gave up 1 base and J gave up 2 bases; unmatched junction bases: 6. CDR1 LNHNV and CDR2 YYDKDF come from the germline V gene (reference sequence). This CDR3 contains 16 residues. CDR3 amino acids: CATSRGRTGKNYGYTF. The CDR3 DNA is TGTGCCACCAGCAGAGGGAGGACAGGGAAGAACTATGGCTACACCTTC.

This chain links TRBV6-1 with TRBJ2-5, with 10 bases fitting TRBD2. The CDR3 extends over 18 amino acids. Germline-derived CDR1 and CDR2 are MNHNS and SASEGT. Trimming cost V 1 base and J 5 bases; bases outside gene matches: 13. In DNA, the CDR3 is TGTGCCAGCAGTGAAGAACCGGCACTAGCGGGAACTTTCGAGACCCAGTACTTC. This gives the protein CASSEEPALAGTFETQYF.

The chain recombines TRBV4-2 with TRBJ2-1; 8 positions match TRBD2. The CDR3 has 18 amino acids. Per germline, CDR1 LGHNA and CDR2 YNFKEQ. Trimming removed 2 bases from V and 3 bases from J; junction bases left unmatched: 12. DNA for the CDR3: TGTGCCAGCAGCCAATCGACCCCCAGACTAGCGAGCTACAATGAGCAGTTCTTC. This encodes CASSQSTPRLASYNEQFF.

CDR3 in amino acids: CASSQDNGLGYEQYF. DNA for the CDR3: TGCGCCAGCAGCCAAGATAACGGCCTAGGCTACGAGCAGTACTTC. The chain carries TRBV4-3 and TRBJ2-7; D gene ambiguous. From germline, CDR1 is LGHNA and CDR2 YSLEER. This CDR3 is 15 amino acids long. V was pared by 0 bases and J by 3 bases, with 12 bases between.

The chain carries TRBV7-8 and TRBJ1-2; no reliable D call. Germline loops: CDR1 SGHVS, CDR2 FQNEAQ. The CDR3 covers 12 residues. V was shortened by 1 base and J by 10 bases, with 10 bases between the two germline ends. The CDR3 here is CASSLDNALYTF. The CDR3 DNA reads as TGTGCCAGCAGCTTAGATAATGCACTCTACACCTTC.

The rearrangement uses TRBV5-5 and TRBJ1-5; maybe TRBD1 (5 bases). This CDR3 has 14 residues. Trimming took 1 base from V and 4 from J, leaving 9 bases between them. Germline-derived CDR1 and CDR2 are SGHKS and YYEKEE (reference sequence). CDR3 residues: CASSLRDRNQPQHF. In nucleotides, the CDR3 is TGTGCCAGCAGCTTGCGTGACAGAAATCAGCCCCAGCATTTT.

The V call is TRBV6-7, the J call TRBJ2-5, with D unresolved. TRBV6-7 is treated as an ORF (open reading frame) with a function not yet certain. Trimming removed 7 bases from V and 8 bases from J, with 11 bases in between. The CDR3 covers 11 residues. The CDR3 coding sequence is TGTGCCAGCACCCGCGGCGGAACCCAGTACTTC. Translating gives CASTRGGTQYF.

The rearrangement links TRBV7-9 to TRBJ2-2; TRBD2 matches 10 bases. The length of the CDR3 is 18 residues. Trimming at V came to 8 bases and at J to 0 bases, leaving 12 bases not matched to a gene. The V gene's germline CDR1 is SEHNR and CDR2 FQNEAQ (reference sequence). CDR3 nucleotide sequence: TGTGCCAGCGGTCTATCTAGCGGGAGCTTTGCGAACACCGGGGAGCTGTTTTTT. This codes for CASGLSSGSFANTGELFF.

V is TRBV13 and J is TRBJ2-7; 9 bases line up with TRBD1. V gave up 4 bases and J gave up 1 base; unmatched junction bases: 2. CDR3 length equals 14 residues. CDR1 and CDR2 from the germline V gene are PRHDT and FYEKMQ (reference sequence). CDR3 amino acids: CASSSGTGSYEQYF. The CDR3 DNA reads as TGTGCCAGCAGCTCCGGGACAGGGTCCTACGAGCAGTACTTC.